This entry describes one TCR beta chain. Its antigen is still unknown. The source of the sample is a study of CD4 T cells in relation to SARS-CoV-2 and coronaviruses. Profiled with immunoSEQ multiplex PCR; TCRdb holds only in-frame clones, not every one. The profile shows 20,000 to 25,000 clones, about 70% of them singletons. Germline CDR1 is SGHTA and CDR2 is FQGNSA. The CDR3 is made up of 14 amino acids. The V gene lost 7 bases and the J gene lost 0 bases, with 13 bases spanning the gap. The unexposed donors gave CD4+ T cells in about 2011-2018, prior to COVID-19. CD4+ T cells were isolated from the cells after 10 days of culture.

This chain links TRBV7-2 with TRBJ2-7; possible D gene TRBD1, 5 bases. Material for sequencing was CD4+ T cells from PBMCs, cultured in vitro. The TCR was taken from a human donor in good health. The CDR3 DNA is TGTGCCAGCACCCCTCAGGGAACCTCCTACGAGCAGTACTTC. This encodes CASTPQGTSYEQYF. Together with reference TRBV7-2 and TRBJ2-7, the CDR3 gives the full variable domain: GAGVSQSPSNKVTEKGKDVELRCDPISGHTALYWYRQSLGQGLEFLIYFQGNSAPDKSGLPSDRFSAERTGGSVSTLTIQRTQQEDSAVYLCASTPQGTSYEQYFGPGTRLTVT.